The rows below give T cell receptor beta chains drawn from one sample of a study of identical twins. TCRdb used MiXCR to reprocess the 5' RACE reads, holding one entry per CDR3 protein. The sample shows 690,000 or so distinct CDR3 sequences, 5.5% to 6.5% of them seen only once. The sample consisted of naive T cells sorted from blood. These receptor sequences come from a man aged 18 to 29 in good health. The CDR3 runs from the conserved cysteine through the conserved F or W. Fields, in order: J gene, clone size, D gene, V gene, CDR3 DNA, CDR3 protein. The D gene is left open where the match is weak. Clone size appears in some rows only: once, few, many, or a class for an expanded clone.

>TRBJ1-1|many|NA|TRBV24-1
TGTGCCACCAGTGATTTACGGGGGACTGAAGCTTTCTTT
CATSDLRGTEAFF
>TRBJ2-3|few|TRBD2|TRBV7-6
TGTGCCAGCAGCTTAGTGGTAGCGGGAGAGGTAGATACGCAGTATTTT
CASSLVVAGEVDTQYF
>TRBJ1-2|few|TRBD1|TRBV7-6
TGTGCCAGCAGCTTCGACGACAGGGCGGATGGCTACACCTTC
CASSFDDRADGYTF
>TRBJ1-2|many|NA|TRBV20-1
TGCAGTGGGAGAGGGGACGGACTATATGGCTACACCTTC
CSGRGDGLYGYTF
>TRBJ2-3|many|TRBD2|TRBV12-3/TRBV12-4
TGTGCCAGCAGCAGACTAGCGGGAGACGCAGATACGCAGTATTTT
CASSRLAGDADTQYF
>TRBJ2-7|few|NA|TRBV19
TGTGCCAGTAGTAGCGGGCCGTTAGCCTACGAGCAGTACTTC
CASSSGPLAYEQYF
>TRBJ2-3|many|NA|TRBV12-3/TRBV12-4
TGTGCCAGCAGTTTACAGCACACAGATACGCAGTATTTT
CASSLQHTDTQYF
>TRBJ2-7|NA|NA|TRBV5-1
TGCGCCAGCAGCTTGGCGGGGGCGGGACAGTACTTC
CASSLAGAGQYF
>TRBJ2-1|few|NA|TRBV9
TGTGCCAGCAGCGGCATGGACGAGAGGCTCAATGAGCAGTTCTTC
CASSGMDERLNEQFF
>TRBJ2-1|many|TRBD2|TRBV4-2
TGTGCCAGCAGCCAAGAGGAGGCCCTTAGCGGGAGGCTCAATGAGCAGTTCTTC
CASSQEEALSGRLNEQFF
>TRBJ2-7|many|TRBD2|TRBV9
TGTGCCAGCAGCGTCCTAGCGGGAGGCGACGAGCAGTACTTC
CASSVLAGGDEQYF
>TRBJ1-6|NA|NA|TRBV7-2
TGTGCCAGCAGCTACCGGTCCCAGACTCATTCACCCCTCCACTTT
CASSYRSQTHSPLHF
>TRBJ1-1|many|NA|TRBV24-1
TGTGCCACCAGTGAAGGGTTGGGCACTGAAGCTTTCTTT
CATSEGLGTEAFF
>TRBJ2-3|NA|TRBD2|TRBV15
TGTGCCACCAGCAGAGATCTAGCGGGAGGGGCAGATACGCAGTATTTT
CATSRDLAGGADTQYF
>TRBJ2-2|many|TRBD1|TRBV10-3
TGTGCCATCAGTCCTGGGACAGCTAACACCGGGGAGCTGTTTTTT
CAISPGTANTGELFF
>TRBJ1-1|many|NA|TRBV20-1
TGCAGTGCTAGAGATCCGGGGGCGAACACTGAAGCTTTCTTT
CSARDPGANTEAFF
>TRBJ1-2|NA|TRBD1|TRBV14
TGTGCCAGCAGCCAAGCTAGGGGGCTAAGTGGCTACACCTTC
CASSQARGLSGYTF
>TRBJ2-2|few|NA|TRBV5-1
TGCGCCAGCCGCGGCGGAGCGAACACCGGGGAGCTGTTTTTT
CASRGGANTGELFF
>TRBJ1-4|many|NA|TRBV7-9
TGTGCCAGCAGCCGCGGGACACTAGATGAAAAACTGTTTTTT
CASSRGTLDEKLFF
>TRBJ2-1|many|NA|TRBV9
TGTGCCAGCAGCGTAGCTCAGGAGAATGCCTACAATGAGCAGTTCTTC
CASSVAQENAYNEQFF
>TRBJ2-3|NA|NA|TRBV5-1
TGCGCCAGCAGCGTCCGGGACAACTTTTTAGATACGCAGTATTTT
CASSVRDNFLDTQYF
>TRBJ2-1|many|NA|TRBV6-2/TRBV6-3
TGTGCCAGCAGTTATTCGGCGGCTGAGCAGTTCTTC
CASSYSAAEQFF
>TRBJ2-3|many|TRBD2|TRBV7-6
TGTGCCAGCAGGGCTAGCGGGGCTGGGACAGATACGCAGTATTTT
CASRASGAGTDTQYF
>TRBJ2-1|many|NA|TRBV20-1
TGCAGTGCCCCCTCAGCGGATTTCGAGCAGTTCTTC
CSAPSADFEQFF
>TRBJ2-3|many|TRBD2|TRBV20-1
TGCAGTGCTAGTCTTGCGGGAGGGCCATCAGATACGCAGTATTTT
CSASLAGGPSDTQYF
>TRBJ2-5|many|NA|TRBV5-1
TGCGCCAGCAGTCCCGGGAGAAGCGAGACCCAGTACTTC
CASSPGRSETQYF
>TRBJ2-7|many|TRBD1|TRBV20-1
TGCAGTGCTAGACTCCGGGACAGGGGGCCCAATCCCTACGAGCAGTACTTC
CSARLRDRGPNPYEQYF
>TRBJ1-1|NA|NA|TRBV29-1
TGCAGCGTTGGACAACTCATGAACACTGAAGCTTTCTTT
CSVGQLMNTEAFF
>TRBJ1-1|many|NA|TRBV6-5
TGTGCCAGCAGTTACGGTCAGCTGAACACTGAAGCTTTCTTT
CASSYGQLNTEAFF
>TRBJ2-3|many|TRBD2|TRBV20-1
TGCAGTGCTAGTCTACTAGCGGGAGCGGTAGATACGCAGTATTTT
CSASLLAGAVDTQYF
>TRBJ2-3|many|NA|TRBV4-2
TGTGCCAGCAGCCAAGAACGGCTAGCCCTAGATACGCAGTATTTT
CASSQERLALDTQYF
>TRBJ2-1|many|TRBD2|TRBV5-1
TGCGCCAGCAGCTCGGCTAGCGGGAGGATTCGGAATGAGCAGTTCTTC
CASSSASGRIRNEQFF
>TRBJ2-2|NA|NA|TRBV5-1
TGCGCCAGCATGTCCCTAGCCGGTGGGGCCGGGGAGCTGTTTTTT
CASMSLAGGAGELFF
>TRBJ2-2|many|TRBD2|TRBV20-1
TGCAGTGCCCCACAGACTAGCGGGAGGCCCCGAACCGGGGAGCTGTTTTTT
CSAPQTSGRPRTGELFF
>TRBJ2-1|NA|TRBD2|TRBV6-5
TGTGCCAGCAGTCAAGCGGGAGTTGAGTTCTTC
CASSQAGVEFF
>TRBJ1-2|many|NA|TRBV3-1
TGTGCCAGCAGCCCTCCAGGGGCGGACCACTATGGCTACACCTTC
CASSPPGADHYGYTF
>TRBJ1-6|NA|TRBD1|TRBV6-1
TGTGCCAGCAGTAGGACAGGAGAAAGTTCACCCCTCCACTTT
CASSRTGESSPLHF
>TRBJ2-3|NA|NA|TRBV12-3/TRBV12-4
TGTGCCAGCAGTTTAGTGTTGGCTAGCACAGATACGCAGTATTTT
CASSLVLASTDTQYF
>TRBJ1-1|few|TRBD1|TRBV18
TGTGCCAGCTCACCCCGGGACAGGGGGATTCGAACTGAAGCTTTCTTT
CASSPRDRGIRTEAFF
>TRBJ1-5|many|NA|TRBV12-3/TRBV12-4
TGTGCCAGCAGTTTGAATGTGGGTTGGGATCAGCCCCAGCATTTT
CASSLNVGWDQPQHF
>TRBJ2-3|many|TRBD2|TRBV6-1
TGTGCCACCACCCGGTCTAGCGGTAACACAGATACGCAGTATTTT
CATTRSSGNTDTQYF
>TRBJ2-1|many|NA|TRBV24-1
TGTGCCACCAGTGGGGCCGGATACCCCGATGAGCAGTTCTTC
CATSGAGYPDEQFF
>TRBJ2-7|many|TRBD2|TRBV9
TGTGCCAGCAGCAATAGCGGGCGATCCTACGAGCAGTACTTC
CASSNSGRSYEQYF
>TRBJ2-7|many|TRBD1|TRBV12-3/TRBV12-4
TGTGCCAGCAGTGCCCGGACAGGGGCAAGCTACGAGCAGTACTTC
CASSARTGASYEQYF
>TRBJ1-1|many|TRBD1|TRBV12-3/TRBV12-4
TGTGCCAGCAGTGCCCGGGACAGGGGTATGGCTTTCTTT
CASSARDRGMAFF
>TRBJ1-1|many|NA|TRBV5-1
TGCGCCAGCAGCTTGGCGGTAGGCGCGGGGAAGGGAACCACTGAAGCTTTCTTT
CASSLAVGAGKGTTEAFF
>TRBJ2-3|few|TRBD1|TRBV12-3/TRBV12-4
TGTGCCAGCGGGAGGACAGGGGATACGCAGTATTTT
CASGRTGDTQYF
>TRBJ2-3|many|NA|TRBV20-1
TGCAGTGCTAGCCCTAGGCCAGATACGCAGTATTTT
CSASPRPDTQYF
>TRBJ1-1|NA|NA|TRBV5-1
TGCGCCAGCAGCGGTGGTGGTGGGTCCACTGAAGCTTTCTTT
CASSGGGGSTEAFF
>TRBJ1-5|many|NA|TRBV6-1
TGTGCCAGCAGTGAGCAACCTCCCCGGACAGGCAATCAGCCCCAGCATTTT
CASSEQPPRTGNQPQHF
>TRBJ2-2|NA|TRBD2|TRBV3-1
TGTGCCAGCAGCCAAGGCCCTTTCAGCGGGAGGGCAACCGGGGAGCTGTTTTTT
CASSQGPFSGRATGELFF
>TRBJ1-2|NA|TRBD1|TRBV13
TGTGCCAGCAGAGATCCGGGACAGGGGGCGGGTGGCTACACCTTC
CASRDPGQGAGGYTF
>TRBJ2-3|many|NA|TRBV29-1
TGCAGCGCACATAGCCGAGGTGATACGCAGTATTTT
CSAHSRGDTQYF
>TRBJ2-5|many|NA|TRBV10-3
TGTGCCATCAGTGAGGGGCCAGGGCAAGAGACCCAGTACTTC
CAISEGPGQETQYF
>TRBJ2-1|NA|NA|TRBV6-5
TGTGCCAGCAGTTACGGGGGAGTCAATGAGCAGTTCTTC
CASSYGGVNEQFF
>TRBJ2-2|many|NA|TRBV12-3/TRBV12-4
TGTGCCAGTAGCTCGGGACGGCCGGGGTCAGTAACCGGGGAGCTGTTTTTT
CASSSGRPGSVTGELFF
>TRBJ2-1|many|NA|TRBV28
TGTGCCAGCAGTTTGTCGGAGGGTTTTGGCTTCATGGGGAATGAGCAGTTCTTC
CASSLSEGFGFMGNEQFF
>TRBJ2-7|many|NA|TRBV3-1
TGTGCCAGCAGCCAGCCGGGACTCCTTCCGTACGAGCAGTACTTC
CASSQPGLLPYEQYF
>TRBJ2-1|few|TRBD1|TRBV20-1
TGCAGTGCTAGAGATGAGGAACAGGGGGAAGGGGGCCTCTACAATGAGCAGTTCTTC
CSARDEEQGEGGLYNEQFF